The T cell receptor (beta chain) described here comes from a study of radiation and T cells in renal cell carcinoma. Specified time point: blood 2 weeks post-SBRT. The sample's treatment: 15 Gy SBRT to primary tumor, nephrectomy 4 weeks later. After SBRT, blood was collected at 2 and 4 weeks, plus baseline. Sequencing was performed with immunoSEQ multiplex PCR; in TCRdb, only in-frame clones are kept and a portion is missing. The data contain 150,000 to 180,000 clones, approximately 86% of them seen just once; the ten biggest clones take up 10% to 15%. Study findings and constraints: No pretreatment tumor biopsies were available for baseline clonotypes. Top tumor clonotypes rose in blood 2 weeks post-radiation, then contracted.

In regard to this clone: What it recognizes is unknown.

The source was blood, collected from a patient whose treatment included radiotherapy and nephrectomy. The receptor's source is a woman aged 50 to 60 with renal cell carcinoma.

The CDR3 sequence: CASSRLAGEAFF. The CDR3 nucleotides read TGTGCCAGCAGTCGTCTAGCCGGGGAAGCTTTCTTT. The V call is TRBV2, the J call TRBJ1-1; D ambiguous. Trimming pared 5 bases from V and 8 bases from J, leaving 12 bases between. In germline, CDR1 is SNHLY, CDR2 FYNNEI. The CDR3 loop spans 12 amino acids.